This T cell receptor beta chain is drawn from a study of blood T cell repertoires in COVID-19. The overall study: Acute and convalescent COVID-19 specimens originated in the United States, Italy and Spain. PBMCs, B-cell-depleted T cells, or T cells were the source of the cDNA or gDNA that made up the material.

Participants' reported clinical history set cohort assignment. This clone was found once. In the study's own analysis: By means of reference gene primer amplification, nucleated cell counts were estimated. Assay: immunoSEQ multiplex PCR; the TCRdb copy retains only in-frame clones and omits some. V, J and clone size are taken as reported in that table, and D and trimming were inferred from the DNA itself. The table includes approximately 210,000 clones, 70% to 85% detected once. Input material: PBMCs or T cells enriched from blood (not recorded which). This TCR derives from a man aged 40-55 years who had recovered from COVID-19.

The CDR3 DNA reads as TGTGCCAGCAGTGAATATGGCGGGTACGGCTACACCTTC. Residues: CASSEYGGYGYTF. The chain couples TRBV25-1 to TRBJ1-2; D is unclear. CDR1 and CDR2 (germline): MGHDK, SYGVNS. The CDR3 spans 13 residues. Trimming cost V 0 bases and J 8 bases, with 10 bases left between them.